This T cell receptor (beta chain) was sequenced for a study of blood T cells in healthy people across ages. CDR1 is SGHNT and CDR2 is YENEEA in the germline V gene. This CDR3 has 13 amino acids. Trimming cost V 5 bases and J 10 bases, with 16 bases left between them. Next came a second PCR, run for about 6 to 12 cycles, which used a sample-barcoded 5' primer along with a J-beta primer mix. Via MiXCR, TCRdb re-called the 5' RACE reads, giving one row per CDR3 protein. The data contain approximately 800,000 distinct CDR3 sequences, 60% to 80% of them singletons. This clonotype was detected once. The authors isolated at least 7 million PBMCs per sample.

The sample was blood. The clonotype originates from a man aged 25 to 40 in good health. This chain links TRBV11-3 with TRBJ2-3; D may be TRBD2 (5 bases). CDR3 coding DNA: TGTGCCAGCAGCCAAAACGCCGGGAACTCGCAGTATTTT. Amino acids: CASSQNAGNSQYF. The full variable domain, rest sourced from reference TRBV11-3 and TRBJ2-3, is EAGVVQSPRYKIIEKKQPVAFWCNPISGHNTLYWYLQNLGQGPELLIRYENEEAVDDSQLPKDRFSAERLKGVDSTLKIQPAELGDSAVYLCASSQNAGNSQYFGPGTRLTVL.